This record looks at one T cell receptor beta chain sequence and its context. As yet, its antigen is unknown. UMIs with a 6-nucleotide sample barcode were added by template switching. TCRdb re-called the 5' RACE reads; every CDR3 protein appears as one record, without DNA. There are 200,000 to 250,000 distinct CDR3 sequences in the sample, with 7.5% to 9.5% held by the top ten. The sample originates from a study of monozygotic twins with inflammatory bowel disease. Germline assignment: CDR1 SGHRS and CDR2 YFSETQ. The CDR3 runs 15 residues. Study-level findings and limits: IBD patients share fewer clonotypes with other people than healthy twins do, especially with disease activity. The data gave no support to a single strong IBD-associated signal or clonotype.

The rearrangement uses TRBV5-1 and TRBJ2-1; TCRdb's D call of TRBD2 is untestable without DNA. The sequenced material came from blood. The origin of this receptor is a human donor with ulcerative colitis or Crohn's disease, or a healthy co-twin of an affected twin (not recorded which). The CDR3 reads CASSLTREAYNEQFF.